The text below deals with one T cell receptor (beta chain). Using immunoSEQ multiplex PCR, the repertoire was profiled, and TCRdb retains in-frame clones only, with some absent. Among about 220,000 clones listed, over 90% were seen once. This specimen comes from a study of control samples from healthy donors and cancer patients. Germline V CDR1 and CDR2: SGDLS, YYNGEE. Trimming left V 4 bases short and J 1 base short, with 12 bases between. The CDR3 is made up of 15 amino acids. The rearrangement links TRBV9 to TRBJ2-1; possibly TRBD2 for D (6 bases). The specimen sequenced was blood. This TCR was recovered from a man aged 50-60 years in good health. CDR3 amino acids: CASSPAGPSYNEQFF. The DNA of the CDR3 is TGTGCCAGCAGCCCCGCGGGGCCGTCCTACAATGAGCAGTTCTTC.